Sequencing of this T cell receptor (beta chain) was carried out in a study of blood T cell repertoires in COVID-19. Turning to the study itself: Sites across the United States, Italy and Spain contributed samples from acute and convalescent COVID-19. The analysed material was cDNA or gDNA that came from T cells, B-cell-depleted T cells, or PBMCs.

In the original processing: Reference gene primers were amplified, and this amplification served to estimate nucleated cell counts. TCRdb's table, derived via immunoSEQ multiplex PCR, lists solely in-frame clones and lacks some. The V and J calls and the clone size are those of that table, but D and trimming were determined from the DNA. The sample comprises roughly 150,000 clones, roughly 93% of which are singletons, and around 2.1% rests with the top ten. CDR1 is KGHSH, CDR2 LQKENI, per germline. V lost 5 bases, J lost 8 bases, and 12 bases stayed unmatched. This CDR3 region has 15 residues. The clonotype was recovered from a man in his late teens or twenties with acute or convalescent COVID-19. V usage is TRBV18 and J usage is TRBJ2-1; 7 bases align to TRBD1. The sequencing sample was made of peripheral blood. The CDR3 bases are TGTGCCAGCTCATCGTCGGCGAACAGGGGAGATGAGCAGTTCTTC. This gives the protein CASSSSANRGDEQFF.